The source of this TCR beta chain is a study of a mutant IDH1 vaccine in newly diagnosed glioma listed by TCRdb under 2021. For context, the study as a whole: Vaccination began 4-6 weeks after radiotherapy alone, or alongside temozolomide cycles in the chemotherapy-containing groups. Of the roughly 34 treated patients, around 62% were male and about 40% were female, and a mean age of about 37 years was recorded. Before enrollment, most patients had been given radiochemotherapy with temozolomide as standard therapy, while the rest had received either radiotherapy alone or temozolomide alone. The week-35 safety follow-up took place at visit V12, and the week-47 end of study took place at visit V13. Peripheral blood was collected at six visits: V03 (baseline), V05, V07, V10, V12 and V13. For exploratory analyses, about two dozen treated patients had longitudinal TCRB deep sequencing done wherever samples were available.

Beyond this particular receptor, the publication reports: Across multiple MHC alleles, vaccine-induced immune responses were seen in 93.3% of patients. According to the authors, sample limitations meant that analyses of patient blood samples could not be reproduced. PBMC samples for TCRB deep sequencing were selected based on availability. No apparent relationship was observed between pseudoprogression and alterations in the top peripheral T cell clonotypes detected by TCRB sequencing.

CDR1 and CDR2 are drawn from the germline V gene: SQVTM, ANQGSEA. Spanning cysteine to phenylalanine, the CDR3 consists of 14 amino acids. Just the 42-base CDR3 DNA is kept, in frame starting at base 1. V lost 7 bases and J lost 2 bases; the stretch between them is 16 bases long. Concerning this clone: The antigen it binds to is not known. It has no much larger one-base neighbor in the sample; base qualities were not kept.

The label giving this sample's time point can be read as: week 47, end of study. Each vaccine dose was 300 ug of a 20-mer mutant IDH1 peptide in Montanide, given subcutaneously with topical imiquimod. Eight vaccinations were administered to patients in weeks 1, 3, 5, 7, 11, 15, 19 and 23, corresponding to visits V03 through V10. Donors had newly diagnosed WHO grade 3 or 4 IDH1-mutant astrocytomas with loss of nuclear ATRX. The samples were drawn from NOA16, a multicentre, single-arm, open-label phase I trial in Germany that tested a mutant IDH1 peptide vaccine in humans for the first time. The DNeasy Blood and Tissue Kit was used to extract genomic DNA from EDTA blood for TCRB sequencing. Library method: the immunoSEQ multiplex PCR assay. The hsTCRB Kit was used according to the manufacturer's protocol to amplify rearranged TCR beta chain sequences. Sequencing of TCRB libraries was carried out on an Illumina MiSeq. The study's own analysis went as follows. The proprietary platform of the kit vendor was used for demultiplexing, trimming and gene mapping. TCRdb re-hosts the immuneACCESS table, in-frame sequences only. Its copies lack some clones; in the studies checked, an unresolved V gene accounts for under half of them, and the cause for the rest is not known. V, J and clone size derive from that table, while D and trimming were established from the DNA sequence. The sample data list 58,000 or so clones, and around 83% of these were observed just once. About 3.2% of the sample rests with the top ten.

The receptor was isolated from a woman in her forties or fifties with glioma. The chain is encoded by TRBV29-1 joined to TRBJ2-3; the D gene is tentatively TRBD1 or TRBD2, each matching 5 bases. This sample comprised PBMCs, obtained from a glioma patient whose treatment included an IDH1 peptide vaccine. Here is the DNA: TGCAGCGCCCTTGGGGGTGGATTCACAGATACGCAGTATTTT. Its translation reads: CSALGGGFTDTQYF.